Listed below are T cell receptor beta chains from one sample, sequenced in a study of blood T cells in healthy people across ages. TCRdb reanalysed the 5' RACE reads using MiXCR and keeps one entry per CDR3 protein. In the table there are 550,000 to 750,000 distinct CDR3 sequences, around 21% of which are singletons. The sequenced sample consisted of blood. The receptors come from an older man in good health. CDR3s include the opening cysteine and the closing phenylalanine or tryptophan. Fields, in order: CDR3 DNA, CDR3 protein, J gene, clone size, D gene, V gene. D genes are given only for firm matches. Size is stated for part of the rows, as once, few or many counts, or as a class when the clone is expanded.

CDR3nt: TGCAGTGCTAGAGGCGCTCAGGGGGATCTCACAGATACGCAGTATTTT; CDR3aa: CSARGAQGDLTDTQYF; j_gene: TRBJ2-3; abundance: -; d_gene: TRBD1; v_gene: TRBV20-1
CDR3nt: TGTGCCAGCAGTTACTGGGTTAGCGGGAGTTCCTACGAGCAGTACTTC; CDR3aa: CASSYWVSGSSYEQYF; j_gene: TRBJ2-7; abundance: few; d_gene: TRBD2; v_gene: TRBV6-2/TRBV6-3
CDR3nt: TGTGCCATCAGTGATGTCTGGCGGGAGGGGTACAATGAGCAGTTCTTC; CDR3aa: CAISDVWREGYNEQFF; j_gene: TRBJ2-1; abundance: -; d_gene: TRBD2; v_gene: TRBV10-3
CDR3nt: TGTGCCAGCAGCTTAGTCGACGGAACCTACGAGCAGTACTTC; CDR3aa: CASSLVDGTYEQYF; j_gene: TRBJ2-7; abundance: few; d_gene: -; v_gene: TRBV7-9
CDR3nt: TGTGCCAGCAGCCTCGCGGGAGGGAACGAGCAGTACTTC; CDR3aa: CASSLAGGNEQYF; j_gene: TRBJ2-7; abundance: many; d_gene: TRBD2; v_gene: TRBV7-9
CDR3nt: TGTGCTAGTGGTTCACCGGGACTAACCTACAATGAGCAGTTCTTC; CDR3aa: CASGSPGLTYNEQFF; j_gene: TRBJ2-1; abundance: -; d_gene: TRBD2; v_gene: TRBV12-5
CDR3nt: TGTGCCAGTCACAGGGGGCCGCCGGATGAAGCTTTCTTT; CDR3aa: CASHRGPPDEAFF; j_gene: TRBJ1-1; abundance: few; d_gene: TRBD1; v_gene: TRBV12-3/TRBV12-4
CDR3nt: TGTGCCAGCAGCAAACAGGGAGCCGCTAATGAAAAACTGTTTTTT; CDR3aa: CASSKQGAANEKLFF; j_gene: TRBJ1-4; abundance: few; d_gene: -; v_gene: TRBV5-6
CDR3nt: TGCGCCAGCAACCTACGACAGGGGAAAGAATACGAGCACTACTTC; CDR3aa: CASNLRQGKEYEHYF; j_gene: TRBJ2-5; abundance: -; d_gene: TRBD1; v_gene: TRBV4-1
CDR3nt: TGTGCCAGCAGGGACGGGACTAGCGGGAGGGCTAAGAAATCCTACGAGCAGTACTTC; CDR3aa: CASRDGTSGRAKKSYEQYF; j_gene: TRBJ2-7; abundance: -; d_gene: TRBD2; v_gene: TRBV12-3/TRBV12-4
CDR3nt: TGTGCCAGCAGCCAAGAGATGCCAGCGGCGATTCGATTCTTC; CDR3aa: CASSQEMPAAIRFF; j_gene: TRBJ2-1; abundance: -; d_gene: -; v_gene: TRBV4-2
CDR3nt: TGTGCCAGCAGGCCCTTTGGGAGTGGGGACAATGAGCAGTTCTTC; CDR3aa: CASRPFGSGDNEQFF; j_gene: TRBJ2-1; abundance: few; d_gene: -; v_gene: TRBV7-9
CDR3nt: TGTGCCAGCAAACTCGACCTAGCGGGAGTGCGAGATACGCAGTATTTT; CDR3aa: CASKLDLAGVRDTQYF; j_gene: TRBJ2-3; abundance: -; d_gene: TRBD2; v_gene: TRBV7-2
CDR3nt: TGCGCCAGCAGCTTGGCCGGGACGGCGGCGGGTGAAAGACTGTTTTTT; CDR3aa: CASSLAGTAAGERLFF; j_gene: TRBJ1-4; abundance: -; d_gene: -; v_gene: TRBV5-1
CDR3nt: TGTGCCAGCAACTCAGGGCGAGAGCAGTTCTTC; CDR3aa: CASNSGREQFF; j_gene: TRBJ2-1; abundance: -; d_gene: -; v_gene: TRBV6-2/TRBV6-3
CDR3nt: TGCGCCAGCAGGTCCGGACAGGGGGCGCGGGGCACTGAAGCTTTCTTT; CDR3aa: CASRSGQGARGTEAFF; j_gene: TRBJ1-1; abundance: -; d_gene: TRBD1; v_gene: TRBV5-1
CDR3nt: TGTGCCAGCAGCTCCGGACAGGGGCTTTATAGCAATCAGCCCCAGCATTTT; CDR3aa: CASSSGQGLYSNQPQHF; j_gene: TRBJ1-5; abundance: -; d_gene: TRBD1; v_gene: TRBV6-2/TRBV6-3
CDR3nt: TGTGCCAGCAGCCATCGACAGGGCACAGATACGCAGTATTTT; CDR3aa: CASSHRQGTDTQYF; j_gene: TRBJ2-3; abundance: -; d_gene: -; v_gene: TRBV3-1
CDR3nt: TGTGCCAGCAGCCACGGTAAGGCGGACGTTTTAGGGGGAATCAATCAGCCCCAGCATTTT; CDR3aa: CASSHGKADVLGGINQPQHF; j_gene: TRBJ1-5; abundance: few; d_gene: -; v_gene: TRBV12-3/TRBV12-4
CDR3nt: TGTGCCAGCAGCCAAGATCCAGCGGGAGGGTACGAGACCCAGTACTTC; CDR3aa: CASSQDPAGGYETQYF; j_gene: TRBJ2-5; abundance: many; d_gene: TRBD2; v_gene: TRBV4-2
CDR3nt: TGTGCCAGCAGGGGCACCGGGACTAGTAGGGCCAAAAATGAGCAGTTCTTC; CDR3aa: CASRGTGTSRAKNEQFF; j_gene: TRBJ2-1; abundance: -; d_gene: TRBD2; v_gene: TRBV25-1
CDR3nt: TGCAGTGCGGTAGTAGAATCCGGGACTAGAAAGACCCAGTACTTC; CDR3aa: CSAVVESGTRKTQYF; j_gene: TRBJ2-5; abundance: few; d_gene: TRBD2; v_gene: TRBV20-1
CDR3nt: TGTGCCAGCAGTTCGGGGGGAACCACAGATACGCAGTATTTT; CDR3aa: CASSSGGTTDTQYF; j_gene: TRBJ2-3; abundance: few; d_gene: TRBD2; v_gene: TRBV28
CDR3nt: TGTGCCATCAGTGAACAATCCGGGACAGGGGGCTACGAGCAGTACTTC; CDR3aa: CAISEQSGTGGYEQYF; j_gene: TRBJ2-7; abundance: -; d_gene: TRBD1; v_gene: TRBV10-3
CDR3nt: TGTGCCAGCTCCCGTGGGGCAAAACAAGAGACCCAGTACTTC; CDR3aa: CASSRGAKQETQYF; j_gene: TRBJ2-5; abundance: -; d_gene: -; v_gene: TRBV28
CDR3nt: TGTGCCAGCAGCTACAGCGGGGACACAGATACGCAGTATTTT; CDR3aa: CASSYSGDTDTQYF; j_gene: TRBJ2-3; abundance: -; d_gene: TRBD2; v_gene: TRBV9
CDR3nt: TGCAGTGCCTCGCGGATCGTCAGCGAGGAAGAGACCCAGTACTTC; CDR3aa: CSASRIVSEEETQYF; j_gene: TRBJ2-5; abundance: -; d_gene: -; v_gene: TRBV20-1
CDR3nt: TGTGCCAGCAGCTTGAACCGCGATACGCAGTATTTT; CDR3aa: CASSLNRDTQYF; j_gene: TRBJ2-3; abundance: many; d_gene: -; v_gene: TRBV5-6
CDR3nt: TGTGCCAGCGGCATCGGGACAGCGAACACTGAAGCTTTCTTT; CDR3aa: CASGIGTANTEAFF; j_gene: TRBJ1-1; abundance: once; d_gene: TRBD1; v_gene: TRBV7-8
CDR3nt: TGTGCCAGCAGAAGAGCACAGCAGTACTTC; CDR3aa: CASRRAQQYF; j_gene: TRBJ2-7; abundance: many; d_gene: -; v_gene: TRBV2
CDR3nt: TGTGCCAGCATACTCTCGGACCCTGGCTATGGCTACACCTTC; CDR3aa: CASILSDPGYGYTF; j_gene: TRBJ1-2; abundance: -; d_gene: -; v_gene: TRBV12-3/TRBV12-4
CDR3nt: TGTGCCAGCAGTCATCCCCGGGGGGACAGGGGTGAGAAACTGTTTTTT; CDR3aa: CASSHPRGDRGEKLFF; j_gene: TRBJ1-4; abundance: few; d_gene: TRBD1; v_gene: TRBV25-1
CDR3nt: TGCAGTGCTAGGGGGCACAAGAACATTCAGTACTTC; CDR3aa: CSARGHKNIQYF; j_gene: TRBJ2-4; abundance: -; d_gene: -; v_gene: TRBV20-1
CDR3nt: TGCAGTGCTAGCGGACAGGAAGAGACCCAGTACTTC; CDR3aa: CSASGQEETQYF; j_gene: TRBJ2-5; abundance: many; d_gene: TRBD1; v_gene: TRBV20-1
CDR3nt: TGTGCCAGCAGTACGACGACTAGCCCATATGGCACCTACGAGCAGTACTTC; CDR3aa: CASSTTTSPYGTYEQYF; j_gene: TRBJ2-7; abundance: few; d_gene: TRBD2; v_gene: TRBV28
CDR3nt: TGTGCCAGCAGTCGCCTGAGGGACAGGAACTATGGCTACACCTTC; CDR3aa: CASSRLRDRNYGYTF; j_gene: TRBJ1-2; abundance: few; d_gene: TRBD1; v_gene: TRBV12-3/TRBV12-4
CDR3nt: TGTGCCAGCAGGGCAGGACCCGGCCCTCCCTACGAGCAGTACTTC; CDR3aa: CASRAGPGPPYEQYF; j_gene: TRBJ2-7; abundance: -; d_gene: -; v_gene: TRBV28
CDR3nt: TGCAGTGCAATGTACAGAACAGATACGCAGTATTTT; CDR3aa: CSAMYRTDTQYF; j_gene: TRBJ2-3; abundance: -; d_gene: -; v_gene: TRBV20-1
CDR3nt: TGTGCCAGCAGACCGAGCGGAGAGACCTACAATGAGCAGTTCTTC; CDR3aa: CASRPSGETYNEQFF; j_gene: TRBJ2-1; abundance: few; d_gene: -; v_gene: TRBV12-3/TRBV12-4
CDR3nt: TGTGCTAGCAGCCCAGGCACCCCCGGGGAGCTGTTTTTT; CDR3aa: CASSPGTPGELFF; j_gene: TRBJ2-2; abundance: -; d_gene: -; v_gene: TRBV7-7
CDR3nt: TGTGCCAGCAGCGGTACTAACAATTCACCCCTCCACTTT; CDR3aa: CASSGTNNSPLHF; j_gene: TRBJ1-6; abundance: -; d_gene: -; v_gene: TRBV11-2
CDR3nt: TGCGCCAGCAGTCAAAGGGAGAGGATGGGCAATCAGCCCCAGCATTTT; CDR3aa: CASSQRERMGNQPQHF; j_gene: TRBJ1-5; abundance: -; d_gene: -; v_gene: TRBV23-1
CDR3nt: TGTGCCAGCAGTGCCACAGGGGCCGCCAAGAATGAAAAACTGTTTTTT; CDR3aa: CASSATGAAKNEKLFF; j_gene: TRBJ1-4; abundance: few; d_gene: TRBD1; v_gene: TRBV25-1
CDR3nt: TGTGCCAGCACCCCAGCTGGGGCAGGGTGGTATGAGCAGTTCTTC; CDR3aa: CASTPAGAGWYEQFF; j_gene: TRBJ2-1; abundance: few; d_gene: -; v_gene: TRBV11-2
CDR3nt: TGTGCCAGCAGTTTAACAGGGTACGTTGGTCTGTACTTC; CDR3aa: CASSLTGYVGLYF; j_gene: TRBJ2-7; abundance: -; d_gene: -; v_gene: TRBV12-3/TRBV12-4